The TCR beta chain under discussion was sequenced for a study of human T cells and chemical hapten exposure. The sample's time point: patch test 2, 6 weeks after DPC sensitization. This sample's treatment: therapeutic diphenylcyclopropenone sensitization with weekly scalp DPC. This clonotype has only a few counts. What it binds is not known. TCRdb re-called the RACE reads through MiXCR, storing one row per CDR3 protein. This table holds nearly 95,000 distinct CDR3 sequences, about 11% found once. Study findings and constraints: Alopecia was present in the donors, so their immune response may differ from healthy people's.

This sample comprised whole blood, obtained in connection with sensitization to the hapten diphenylcyclopropenone (DPC). The sequence was obtained from a man aged 35-49 years with alopecia areata. Some clones in this sample may be carry-over from other donors' samples.

CDR3 protein: CAISDLAGAGNEQFF. CDR3 DNA: TGTGCCATCAGTGACCTCGCGGGGGCCGGCAATGAGCAGTTCTTC. V is TRBV10-3 and J is TRBJ2-1; possibly TRBD2 for D (7 bases). CDR3 length: 15 amino acids. CDR1 is ENHRY, CDR2 SYGVKD, per germline. Trimming cost V 3 bases and J 6 bases, with 15 bases left between them.